This passage covers 10 T cell receptor beta chains from one sample sequenced in a study of blood T cell repertoires in COVID-19. The protocol was immunoSEQ multiplex PCR, while the TCRdb copy is restricted to in-frame clones and leaves out a portion. The table lists 150,000 or so clones, around 80% of them singletons. Sequencing was performed on peripheral blood. Source of these receptors: a man in his sixties with acute or convalescent COVID-19.

This CDR3 is CASSLGGTLGSQETQYF. The DNA for the CDR3 is TGTGCCAGCAGCTTGGGAGGGACTCTTGGGTCCCAAGAGACCCAGTACTTC. The chain is built from TRBV5-4 and TRBJ2-5; the D gene is possibly TRBD2 (6 bases). Looked up from germline, CDR1 is SGHNT and CDR2 is YYREEE (reference sequence). This CDR3 has 17 amino acids. V dropped 0 bases and J dropped 1 base, with 16 bases sitting between them. Filled out from reference TRBV5-4 and TRBJ2-5, the complete variable domain reads ETGVTQSPTHLIKTRGQQVTLRCSSQSGHNTVSWYQQALGQGPQFIFQYYREEENGRGNFPPRFSGLQFPNYSSELNVNALELDDSALYLCASSLGGTLGSQETQYFGPGTRLLVL.

The chain combines TRBV18 with TRBJ2-1; the match to TRBD2 covers 8 bases. The CDR3 sequence is 16 residues long. V lost 3 bases to trimming and J lost 6 bases; unmatched junction nucleotides: 10. Germline CDR1 and CDR2: KGHSH and LQKENI. The CDR3 region has the DNA TGTGCCAGCTCACCGGGTCTACCTGCGGGGGGCAATGAGCAGTTCTTC. It encodes CASSPGLPAGGNEQFF.

V gene TRBV11-1 combines with J gene TRBJ1-1, with TRBD1 matching 9 bases. From germline, CDR1 is SGHAT and CDR2 FQDESV (reference sequence). The CDR3 runs 16 residues. Unmatched junction bases numbered 10, after V lost 6 bases and J lost 2 bases. CDR3 amino acids: CASRLPMGQGNTEAFF. CDR3 nucleotides: TGTGCCAGCAGACTACCCATGGGACAGGGAAACACTGAAGCTTTCTTT.

The chain combines TRBV6-1 with TRBJ2-4; D not resolved. Trimming left V 2 bases short and J 3 bases short, with 14 bases between. Germline CDR1 is MNHNS and CDR2 is SASEGT. The CDR3 runs to 16 residues. CDR3 sequence (DNA): TGTGCCAGCAGTGAACGTCCCCTACGAGGCAAAAACATTCAGTACTTC. Protein sequence: CASSERPLRGKNIQYF.

The chain employs TRBV2 and TRBJ1-5; 7 bases are shared with TRBD1. Per the germline V gene, CDR1 is SNHLY and CDR2 is FYNNEI. The ends lost 2 bases at V and 2 bases at J; junction bases unmatched: 0. This CDR3 is built from 14 residues. CDR3 DNA: TGTGCCAGCAGTGAAACAGGGGGCAATCAGCCCCAGCATTTT. It codes for CASSETGGNQPQHF.

The V call is TRBV7-3, the J call TRBJ2-5; the match to TRBD2 covers 15 bases. This CDR3 spans 16 amino acids. With V trimmed by 5 bases and J by 4 bases, 5 bases remained unmatched. Germline CDR1 and CDR2: SGHTA and FQGTGA. The CDR3 protein is CASSAGLAGGRETQYF. CDR3 DNA sequence: TGTGCCAGCAGCGCGGGACTAGCGGGAGGTCGAGAGACCCAGTACTTC.

V usage is TRBV7-2 and J usage is TRBJ2-2; 14 bases are shared with TRBD2. Trimming removed 4 bases from V and 5 bases from J; junction bases left unmatched: 9. The CDR3 has 18 residues. Germline V gene data show CDR1 as SGHTA and CDR2 as FQGNSA. Written as DNA, the CDR3 is TGTGCCAGCAGCTCGGGACTAGCGGGAGCGGGCCCAACCGGGGAGCTGTTTTTT. This translates into CASSSGLAGAGPTGELFF.

The rearrangement joins TRBV7-6 to TRBJ2-1; D might be TRBD1 (5 bases). Germline CDR1 and CDR2: SGHVS and FNYEAQ. CDR3 size: 12 residues. V lost 9 bases to trimming and J lost 5 bases, with 11 bases between them. The chain's CDR3 is CASAQGDNEQFF. In DNA form, the CDR3 reads TGTGCCAGTGCTCAGGGCGACAATGAGCAGTTCTTC.

The chain is built from TRBV24-1 and TRBJ2-3; 9 nucleotides align to TRBD1. Germline CDR1 is KGHDR and CDR2 is SFDVKD. This CDR3 is 17 amino acids long. V dropped 2 bases and J dropped 2; count of bases not matched to a gene: 7. Here the CDR3 DNA reads TGTGCCACCAGTGATTGGGACAGGGATGGGGCCACAGATACGCAGTATTTT. It translates to CATSDWDRDGATDTQYF.

Written as DNA, the CDR3 is TGTGCCAGCAGAGATACAGGGGGGAGAGATGGCTACACCTTC. Translated: CASRDTGGRDGYTF. The rearrangement uses TRBV2 and TRBJ1-2; 8 bases agree with TRBD1. The CDR3 is 14 amino acids. Germline loops: CDR1 SNHLY, CDR2 FYNNEI. The trim removed 6 bases at V and 6 bases at J, leaving 9 bases unmatched.